The 18 T cell receptor beta chains below all came from one sample that was sequenced in a study of pediatric ulcerative colitis. During colonoscopy, one to two rectal pinch biopsies were collected. Sequencing was performed with immunoSEQ multiplex PCR; in TCRdb, only in-frame clones are kept and a portion is missing. The profile shows about 36,000 clones, about 80% of them singletons. The sample consisted of gut tissue. Receptors originate from a boy between 10 and 17 years old with moderate ulcerative colitis.

This clone was counted a single time. This chain links TRBV9 with TRBJ2-1; 9 bases map to TRBD2. This CDR3 has 15 residues. Germline CDR1 SGDLS, CDR2 YYNGEE. The V gene end was trimmed by 7 bases and the J gene end by 1 base; junction bases not matched to a gene: 6. The CDR3 nucleotides are TGTGCCAGCTCATTTAGCGGGGGTTCCTACAATGAGCAGTTCTTC. Encoded protein: CASSFSGGSYNEQFF. Full variable domain (rest looked up from reference TRBV9 and TRBJ2-1): DSGVTQTPKHLITATGQRVTLRCSPRSGDLSVYWYQQSLDQGLQFLIQYYNGEERAKGNILERFSAQQFPDLHSELNLSSLELGDSALYFCASSFSGGSYNEQFFGPGTRLTVL.

CDR3 residues: CASSPTGIIDPEAFF. The DNA for the CDR3 is TGCGCCAGCAGCCCGACCGGGATTATTGACCCTGAAGCTTTCTTT. The J gene is TRBJ1-1, the V gene TRBV5-1; no firm D call. The CDR3 extends over 15 amino acids. The V end was cut by 4 bases, the J end by 6 bases, with 19 bases between. CDR1 and CDR2 from the germline V gene are SGHRS and YFSETQ.

This rearrangement joins TRBV5-1 to TRBJ2-5; TRBD1 matches 9 bases. Germline values: CDR1 SGHRS, CDR2 YFSETQ. The V and J ends lost 4 bases and 0 bases, in that order; junction bases with no gene match: 10. The CDR3 runs 17 residues. As DNA, the CDR3 is TGCGCCAGCAGCCGCGGTAGGGACAGGGAGTACCAAGAGACCCAGTACTTC. It translates to CASSRGRDREYQETQYF.

The V and J genes are TRBV19 and TRBJ1-2; unclear D gene. The CDR3 has 14 amino acids. Germline V gene lookup returns CDR1 LNHDA and CDR2 SQIVND (reference sequence). Between the trimmed V and J ends, which lost 7 bases and 4 bases, there was a span of 16 bases. The CDR3, as DNA: TGTGCCAGTACCCTGTTCTTTTGGACCTATGGCTACACCTTC. Translation gives CASTLFFWTYGYTF. The variable domain in full, with the rest retrieved from reference TRBV19 and TRBJ1-2, is DGGITQSPKYLFRKEGQNVTLSCEQNLNHDAMYWYRQDPGQGLRLIYYSQIVNDFQKGDIAEGYSVSREKKESFPLTVTSAQKNPTAFYLCASTLFFWTYGYTFGSGTRLTVV.

CDR3 amino acids: CAWRQLADTEAFF. In DNA, the CDR3 is TGTGCCTGGAGACAGTTGGCAGACACTGAAGCTTTCTTT. The V and J genes are TRBV30 and TRBJ1-1, with no clear D. The germline V gene has CDR1 GTSNPN and CDR2 SVGIG (reference sequence). V was clipped by 3 bases and J by 3 bases, with 11 bases between them. The length of the CDR3 is 13 residues.

This clone has a single count. The chain links TRBV6-1 to TRBJ2-7; D unclear. V was clipped by 5 bases and J by 2 bases, with 4 bases between them. The CDR3 spans 11 residues. In germline, CDR1 is MNHNS, CDR2 SASEGT. The CDR3 DNA reads TGTGCCAGCAGTTACGCCTACGAGCAGTACTTC. It is translated as CASSYAYEQYF.

This chain uses TRBV6-6 with TRBJ2-1, with D maybe TRBD2 (6 bases). CDR1 and CDR2 from the germline V gene are MNHNY and SVGAGI (reference sequence). Deletions cut 10 bases from V and 2 bases from J, with 12 bases between. The length of the CDR3 is 13 residues. Here the CDR3 DNA reads TGTGCCATAGCTAGCGTACCCTACAATGAGCAGTTCTTC. Translation gives CAIASVPYNEQFF.

The CDR3: CASDRAGESYEQYF. CDR3 bases: TGTGCCAGCGACCGAGCGGGAGAGTCCTACGAGCAGTACTTC. This rearrangement joins TRBV2 to TRBJ2-7; the match to TRBD2 covers 8 bases. CDR1 is SNHLY and CDR2 is FYNNEI in the germline V gene. The J segment lost 1 base and the V segment lost 8 bases, leaving 7 bases of the junction unmatched. The CDR3 is made up of 14 amino acids. Full variable domain (remainder filled in from reference TRBV2 and TRBJ2-7): EPEVTQTPSHQVTQMGQEVILRCVPISNHLYFYWYRQILGQKVEFLVSFYNNEISEKSEIFDDQFSVERPDGSNFTLKIRSTKLEDSAMYFCASDRAGESYEQYFGPGTRLTVT.

The chain combines TRBV9 with TRBJ2-2; D is perhaps TRBD1 (6 bases). Germline V lookup: CDR1 SGDLS, CDR2 YYNGEE. Trimming took off 0 bases at V and 3 bases at J, with 12 bases between the two ends. The CDR3 is 16 amino acids. In DNA form, the CDR3 reads TGTGCCAGCAGCGTAGTTCCAGGGGTCTACACCGGGGAGCTGTTTTTT. Translating it yields CASSVVPGVYTGELFF.

The rearrangement joins TRBV6-5 to TRBJ1-1; the D is unclear. V gave up 2 bases and J gave up 11 bases, with 18 bases separating them. The CDR3 runs 14 residues. Germline CDR1 MNHEY, CDR2 SVGAGI. The chain's CDR3 is CASSYGISEEWAFF. For the CDR3, the DNA is TGTGCCAGCAGTTACGGCATTTCGGAGGAGTGGGCTTTCTTT.

This clone was detected a few times. The J gene is TRBJ1-2, the V gene TRBV7-8, with a possible D match to TRBD1 (6 bases). V was shortened by 5 bases and J by 4 bases, with 14 bases between the two germline ends. This CDR3 has 14 amino acids. CDR1 is SGHVS, CDR2 FQNEAQ, per germline. The CDR3 DNA reads as TGTGCCAGCAGCACCTGGGGGCCTGTCTATGGCTACACCTTC. Its translation: CASSTWGPVYGYTF.

This clone has just a few counts. The gene calls are TRBV4-2 and TRBJ1-4; D uncertain. Trimming cost V 4 bases and J 6 bases, with 24 bases left between them. The CDR3 has 18 amino acids. Germline V gene lookup returns CDR1 LGHNA and CDR2 YNFKEQ. The CDR3 DNA sequence: TGTGCCAGCAGCCCCAGAAGGGTCTCCCTCACGGTGGATGAAAAACTGTTTTTT. Encoded protein: CASSPRRVSLTVDEKLFF.

This clone was counted a few times. The V gene is TRBV28, the J gene TRBJ1-3; D not resolved. The germline V gene has CDR1 MDHEN and CDR2 SYDVKM. Trimming removed 3 bases at V and 4 bases at J, with 4 bases between. This CDR3 contains 12 residues. The CDR3 DNA follows: TGTGCCAGCAGTTTCCGGGGAAACACCATATATTTT. Its protein is CASSFRGNTIYF.

As regards this clone: Other nucleotide sequences from this sample produce the same CDR3. This chain joins TRBV15 and TRBJ2-6; D ambiguous. The length of the CDR3 is 15 residues. Germline V CDR1 and CDR2: LNHNV, YYDKDF (reference sequence). V was shortened by 0 bases and J by 0 bases, with 3 bases between the two germline ends. CDR3 in amino acids: CATSRDNSGANVLTF. In DNA form, the CDR3 reads TGTGCCACCAGCAGAGACAACTCTGGGGCCAACGTCCTGACTTTC.

The chain recombines TRBV5-1 with TRBJ1-1; D is perhaps TRBD1 (5 bases). Germline lookup yields CDR1 SGHRS and CDR2 YFSETQ. Deletions cut 4 bases from V and 4 bases from J, with 17 bases between. CDR3 length: 15 residues. DNA of the CDR3: TGCGCCAGCAGCCCGGGACGGACTGACCCCACTGAAGCTTTCTTT. As protein: CASSPGRTDPTEAFF.

The rearrangement links TRBV28 to TRBJ2-5; 9 nucleotides match TRBD1. CDR3 size: 15 residues. V lost 4 bases and J lost 2; bases outside the gene matches: 5. CDR1 and CDR2 (germline): MDHEN, SYDVKM. For the CDR3, the DNA is TGTGCCAGCAGTTACCGGGACAGGGTACAAGAGACCCAGTACTTC. Amino acid sequence: CASSYRDRVQETQYF. The full variable domain, with the rest looked up from reference TRBV28 and TRBJ2-5, is DVKVTQSSRYLVKRTGEKVFLECVQDMDHENMFWYRQDPGLGLRLIYFSYDVKMKEKGDIPEGYSVSREKKERFSLILESASTNQTSMYLCASSYRDRVQETQYFGPGTRLLVL.

This clone was detected a few times. This rearrangement joins TRBV18 to TRBJ1-2; D is ambiguous. The CDR3 sequence is 15 residues long. With 1 base removed from V and 0 bases from J, the gap between germline ends came to 9 bases. Germline CDR1 and CDR2: KGHSH and LQKENI. The CDR3 nucleotides read TGTGCCAGCTCACCACAGGGCAGCTCTAACTATGGCTACACCTTC. Translating gives CASSPQGSSNYGYTF.

On this clone: The junction does not match germline at one end; this may be a read error. This chain links TRBV10-3 with TRBJ2-5, with 13 positions matching TRBD2. Germline V CDR1 and CDR2: ENHRY, SYGVKD. This CDR3 contains 18 residues. CDR3: CAISESWTSGGGAETQYF. CDR3 sequence (DNA): TGTGCCATCAGCGAGTCCTGGACTAGCGGGGGCGGGGCGGAGACCCAGTACTTC.